Below are 18 T cell receptor beta chains sequenced from a single sample in a study of cytomegalovirus exposure and HLA in healthy donors. Primers: 60 Vbeta forward and 13 Jbeta reverse. TCRdb's copy holds only in-frame clones and misses some; the assay was immunoSEQ multiplex PCR. The table lists over 85,000 clones, around 80% of them singletons, with 5.2% in the top ten. Source material: PBMCs. These receptors all come from a man aged 40-55 years in good health and CMV-seropositive.

The chain couples TRBV9 to TRBJ2-3; TRBD2 matches at 9 bases. CDR1 and CDR2 (germline): SGDLS, YYNGEE. The ends lost 4 bases at V and 7 bases at J; junction bases unmatched: 10. The CDR3 totals 15 residues. CDR3 DNA sequence: TGTGCCAGCAGCTCAAACGCGCTAGCGGGGAATACGCAGTATTTT. This translates into CASSSNALAGNTQYF.

V gene TRBV6-6 combines with J gene TRBJ2-1, with TRBD1 matching 8 bases. Germline CDR1 reads MNHNY; CDR2 reads SVGAGI (reference sequence). The CDR3 spans 15 residues. Trimming cost V 6 bases and J 5 bases; bases outside gene matches: 9. Here the CDR3 reads CASSTPGGADNEQFF. In DNA, the CDR3 is TGTGCCAGCAGCACACCAGGGGGCGCGGACAATGAGCAGTTCTTC.

The chain has TRBV30 and TRBJ2-1; TRBD2 matches 11 bases. Trimming removed 1 base from V and 7 bases from J; junction bases left unmatched: 6. From germline, CDR1 is GTSNPN and CDR2 SVGIG (reference sequence). This CDR3 has 15 amino acids. The CDR3 loop is CAWSALSGRGNEQFF. In DNA form, the CDR3 reads TGTGCCTGGAGTGCCCTTAGCGGGAGGGGAAATGAGCAGTTCTTC.

The chain links TRBV9 to TRBJ2-5; D perhaps matches TRBD1 (6 bases). With the DNA end fitting TRBJ2-7 better, the J assignment may be wrong. The CDR3 contains 16 residues. Germline V gene lookup returns CDR1 SGDLS and CDR2 YYNGEE. The CDR3 sequence is CASSTGPGTKPYEQYF. The DNA for the CDR3 is TGTGCCAGCAGCACCGGCCCCGGGACAAAACCCTACGAGCAGTACTTC.

V and J are TRBV5-1 and TRBJ1-2, with TRBD1 as a possible D gene (6 bases). This CDR3 region has 15 residues. From germline, CDR1 is SGHRS and CDR2 YFSETQ. Between the trimmed V and J ends, which lost 4 bases and 2 bases, there was a span of 15 bases. The CDR3: CASSPGGPTNYGYTF. CDR3 bases: TGCGCCAGCAGCCCCGGGGGGCCTACGAACTATGGCTACACCTTC.

The chain employs TRBV13 and TRBJ1-1; possibly TRBD1 for D (6 bases). V was trimmed by 4 bases and J by 4 bases, leaving 16 bases between them. CDR3 length: 15 residues. The germline V gene has CDR1 PRHDT and CDR2 FYEKMQ (reference sequence). CDR3 sequence (DNA): TGTGCCAGCAGCTGGGGGGAGGGGGGAGGCACTGAAGCTTTCTTT. The encoded protein is CASSWGEGGGTEAFF.

This chain connects TRBV27 to TRBJ2-5; D is possibly TRBD2 (6 bases). There are 16 residues in the CDR3. CDR1 MNHEY and CDR2 SMNVEV come from the germline V gene (reference sequence). Trimming removed 2 bases at V and 0 bases at J, with 13 bases between. The CDR3 region has the DNA TGTGCCAGCAGTTTAAGTGGACTATCGTACCAAGAGACCCAGTACTTC. Residues: CASSLSGLSYQETQYF.

The chain recombines TRBV5-4 with TRBJ1-3; a weak D match, TRBD1 (6 bases). The V end was cut by 5 bases, the J end by 0 bases, with 15 bases between. The germline gives CDR1 SGHNT, CDR2 YYREEE (reference sequence). This CDR3 comprises 16 residues. CDR3: CASSSGTPSSGNTIYF. Here the CDR3 DNA reads TGTGCCAGCAGTTCCGGGACACCCAGCTCTGGAAACACCATATATTTT.

This clone was picked up one time. J is TRBJ2-1 and V is TRBV5-5; 11 nucleotides match TRBD2. With 2 bases clipped from V and 5 bases from J, the junction kept 6 bases outside the gene matches. Germline loops: CDR1 SGHKS, CDR2 YYEKEE (reference sequence). The CDR3 runs 16 residues. DNA of the CDR3: TGTGCCAGCAGCTTTCTCCTAGCGGGGGGTCACAATGAGCAGTTCTTC. Protein: CASSFLLAGGHNEQFF.

The chain employs TRBV5-1 and TRBJ2-7, with D possibly being TRBD2 (7 bases). The V end lost 0 bases, the J end lost 0 bases, and 10 bases lay between the germline ends. This CDR3 is built from 15 residues. CDR1 and CDR2 (germline): SGHRS, YFSETQ. Here the CDR3 DNA reads TGCGCCAGCAGCTTGGAAGGGGGGGTCTCCTACGAGCAGTACTTC. Encoded protein: CASSLEGGVSYEQYF.

The V call is TRBV7-9, the J call TRBJ1-2; TRBD1 is a possible D gene (6 bases). The CDR3 extends over 13 amino acids. Trimming pared 3 bases from V and 2 bases from J, leaving 7 bases between. CDR1 and CDR2 from the germline V gene are SEHNR and FQNEAQ (reference sequence). The CDR3 protein is CASSFGTNYGYTF. Written as DNA, the CDR3 is TGTGCCAGCAGCTTCGGGACAAACTATGGCTACACCTTC. Full variable domain (rest looked up from reference TRBV7-9 and TRBJ1-2): DTGVSQNPRHKITKRGQNVTFRCDPISEHNRLYWYRQTLGQGPEFLTYFQNEAQLEKSRLLSDRFSAERPKGSFSTLEIQRTEQGDSAMYLCASSFGTNYGYTFGSGTRLTVV.

The J gene is TRBJ1-2, the V gene TRBV12-5; 11 bases match TRBD1. V lost 6 bases and J lost 7; bases outside the gene matches: 10. The CDR3 contains 15 residues. Germline assignment: CDR1 LGHNT and CDR2 FRNRAP. This CDR3 reads CASGIDWTGGSGYTF. As DNA, the CDR3 is TGTGCTAGTGGAATCGATTGGACAGGGGGCTCTGGCTACACCTTC.

The chain carries TRBV11-2 and TRBJ2-1; 10 nucleotides match TRBD2. The CDR3 is 15 residues long. V gave up 4 bases and J gave up 4 bases; unmatched junction bases: 4. Germline CDR1 and CDR2: SGHAT and FQNNGV. The CDR3 DNA sequence: TGTGCCAGCAGCTCCCTAGCGGGAGCTTACAATGAGCAGTTCTTC. Amino acids: CASSSLAGAYNEQFF.

The chain recombines TRBV9 with TRBJ1-5, with D maybe TRBD1 (5 bases). Trimming cost V 0 bases and J 8 bases, with 12 bases left between them. Germline CDR1 reads SGDLS; CDR2 reads YYNGEE. The CDR3 is made up of 14 amino acids. DNA for the CDR3: TGTGCCAGCAGCGTAGCGTCCGGGGGTGAGCCCCAGCATTTT. This sequence encodes CASSVASGGEPQHF. The full variable domain, with the rest looked up from reference TRBV9 and TRBJ1-5, is DSGVTQTPKHLITATGQRVTLRCSPRSGDLSVYWYQQSLDQGLQFLIQYYNGEERAKGNILERFSAQQFPDLHSELNLSSLELGDSALYFCASSVASGGEPQHFGDGTRLSIL.

This chain joins TRBV6-1 and TRBJ2-7; TRBD2 aligns across 9 bases. This CDR3 is 15 amino acids long. Germline assignment: CDR1 MNHNS and CDR2 SASEGT. Trimming at V came to 3 bases and at J to 7 bases, leaving 10 bases not matched to a gene. Written as DNA, the CDR3 is TGTGCCAGCAGTGAGTTTGCGGGAGGGCCTAATGAGCAGTACTTC. As protein: CASSEFAGGPNEQYF.

The chain couples TRBV11-2 to TRBJ2-1; D might be TRBD2 (6 bases). Per germline, CDR1 SGHAT and CDR2 FQNNGV. The CDR3 is made up of 15 amino acids. V lost 3 bases to trimming and J lost 2 bases, with 11 bases between them. For the CDR3, the DNA is TGTGCCAGCAGCTTCGTGGGACTGACCTACAATGAGCAGTTCTTC. The encoded protein is CASSFVGLTYNEQFF.

V is TRBV4-1 and J is TRBJ2-1; 7 bases align to TRBD1. V lost 7 bases, J lost 3 bases, and 6 bases stayed unmatched. The CDR3 has 14 residues. The germline V gene encodes CDR1 MGHRA and CDR2 YSYEKL. The CDR3 DNA follows: TGCGCCAGCAACCGGGACAGCAACTACAATGAGCAGTTCTTC. Translation: CASNRDSNYNEQFF.

This chain joins TRBV30 and TRBJ2-3, with TRBD2 matching 8 bases. Losses at the gene ends were 4 bases for V and 5 bases for J; bases not matched to a gene: 2. The V gene's germline CDR1 is GTSNPN and CDR2 SVGIG (reference sequence). There are 12 residues in the CDR3. In DNA form, the CDR3 reads TGTGCCTGGAATCTAGCGGGAGATACGCAGTATTTT. Translation: CAWNLAGDTQYF.